These T cell receptor beta chains were read from a single sample in a study of shared clonotypes between healthy human individuals. Sequencing was performed with immunoSEQ multiplex PCR; in TCRdb, only in-frame clones are kept and a portion is missing. Of about 380,000 clones listed, approximately 96% are singletons. The source material was memory CD8+ T cells sorted from blood. The source of these receptors is a man aged 25-45 years in good health. The CDR3 runs from the conserved cysteine through the conserved F or W. D genes are given only for firm matches. Size values are once, few and many counts, or a class for expanded clones, and some rows have none.

clone_size	cdr3_length	v_call	j_call	d_call	cdr3_aa	cdr3_nt
-	13	TRBV7-2	TRBJ2-5	-	CASSYSAPETQYF	TGTGCCAGCAGCTACAGCGCCCCAGAGACCCAGTACTTC
-	13	TRBV1	TRBJ2-1	-	CTSSQVGTNEQFF	TGCACCAGCAGCCAAGTGGGGACAAATGAGCAGTTCTTC
-	15	TRBV6-5	TRBJ1-5	-	CASSMWGLKAQPQHF	TGTGCCAGCAGTATGTGGGGATTGAAGGCCCAGCCCCAGCATTTT
-	14	TRBV5-4	TRBJ1-4	-	CASSHREWGEKLFF	TGTGCCAGCAGCCACAGGGAGTGGGGGGAAAAACTGTTTTTT
once	15	TRBV28	TRBJ1-5	-	CASSHNGYSNQPQHF	TGTGCCAGCAGTCATAACGGGTATAGCAATCAGCCCCAGCATTTT
-	13	TRBV5-1	TRBJ2-2	-	CASSFDATGELFF	TGCGCCAGCAGCTTCGACGCCACCGGGGAGCTGTTTTTT
-	17	TRBV30	TRBJ2-3	TRBD2	CAWSVRRLAGGPDTQYF	TGTGCCTGGAGTGTCCGTCGGCTAGCGGGAGGACCAGATACGCAGTATTTT
-	15	TRBV19	TRBJ2-3	TRBD2	CASTLAANPTDTQYF	TGTGCCAGTACGCTAGCGGCAAATCCCACAGATACGCAGTATTTT
-	14	TRBV5-1	TRBJ2-7	TRBD2	CASSLASGRGEQYF	TGCGCCAGCAGCTTGGCTAGCGGGAGGGGCGAGCAGTACTTC
-	15	TRBV9	TRBJ1-4	-	CASTSDGSTNEKLFF	TGTGCCAGCACCTCGGACGGGTCAACTAATGAAAAACTGTTTTTT
-	14	TRBV27	TRBJ2-7	TRBD1	CASSPRDRGYEQYF	TGTGCCAGCAGTCCTCGGGACAGGGGTTACGAGCAGTACTTC
-	14	TRBV6-6	TRBJ1-3	-	CASPHPATGNTIYF	TGTGCCAGCCCACATCCCGCAACTGGAAACACCATATATTTT
-	12	TRBV5-1	TRBJ2-5	-	CASSPYQETQYF	TGCGCCAGCAGCCCCTACCAAGAGACCCAGTACTTC
few	11	TRBV5-6	TRBJ2-7	-	CASSLGGEQYF	TGTGCCAGCAGCTTAGGGGGCGAGCAGTACTTC
-	13	TRBV10-3	TRBJ2-3	-	CAISESSTDTQYF	TGTGCCATCAGTGAGAGTAGCACAGATACGCAGTATTTT
-	17	TRBV30	TRBJ2-5	TRBD2	CAWSVWGLAGGGGTQYF	TGTGCCTGGAGTGTTTGGGGACTAGCGGGAGGAGGGGGGACCCAGTACTTC
-	14	TRBV19	TRBJ2-7	-	CASSIDGTDYEQYF	TGTGCCAGTAGTATAGATGGGACCGACTACGAGCAGTACTTC
-	18	TRBV7-9	TRBJ2-1	TRBD2	CASSLGLTAGGAYNEQFF	TGTGCCAGCAGCTTAGGCCTTACAGCGGGAGGTGCCTACAATGAGCAGTTCTTC
-	14	TRBV4-2	TRBJ2-2	-	CASSQRGGAGELFF	TGTGCCAGCAGCCAGAGGGGGGGCGCCGGGGAGCTGTTTTTT
-	16	TRBV15	TRBJ2-2	TRBD1	CATSRRGQGRTGELFF	TGTGCCACCAGCAGACGCGGACAGGGGAGGACCGGGGAGCTGTTTTTT
-	13	TRBV10-3	TRBJ2-7	TRBD1	CAISGGQDYEQYF	TGTGCCATCAGTGGAGGACAGGACTACGAGCAGTACTTC
-	14	TRBV14	TRBJ1-2	TRBD1	CASSRDSINYGYTF	TGTGCCAGCAGCCGGGACAGTATTAACTATGGCTACACCTTC